The entry that follows covers one T cell receptor (beta chain) sequence. This record belongs to a study of blood T cell repertoires in COVID-19. From germline, CDR1 is SGHKS and CDR2 YYEKEE (reference sequence). The CDR3 spans 15 residues. Trimming pared 2 bases from V and 2 bases from J, leaving 14 bases between. Source study methods: Amplification with reference gene primers provided the estimates of nucleated cell counts. Clones were sequenced by immunoSEQ multiplex PCR, and TCRdb holds only the in-frame ones, with some missing. V and J calls and clone size follow that table, whereas D and trimming were derived from the DNA. The table includes approximately 410,000 clones, approximately 90% detected once.

This TCR derives from a woman aged 30 to 39 with active or convalescent COVID-19. The genes are TRBV5-5 and TRBJ2-7; TRBD2 might be the D (5 bases). The sequencing sample was made of peripheral blood. The CDR3 protein is CASSLIEGLAYEQYF. The DNA for the CDR3 is TGTGCCAGCAGCTTAATTGAGGGTTTGGCCTACGAGCAGTACTTC.